The clone carrying this T cell receptor (beta chain) was observed a handful of times. Antigen unknown. These data come from a study of blood T cells in healthy people across ages. Study-wide results and limits: Diversity was higher, and naive CD4+ cells more numerous, in long-lived donors than in aged donors. What prevented conclusive comparison of naive and antigen-experienced cells was that PBMCs were unsorted.

Using a J-beta primer mix together with a sample-barcoded 5' primer, a second PCR was run for roughly 7 to 12 cycles. Each cDNA molecule received a tag from a template-switch adaptor that had 12 random nucleotides. TCRdb analysed the 5' RACE reads with MiXCR anew, one entry per CDR3 protein. The sample consists of around 800,000 distinct CDR3 sequences, about 62% of them appearing once. A minimum of 5 micrograms of total RNA was extracted per sample. Sequencing was performed on blood. This receptor was identified in a man aged 25-45 years in good health.

In nucleotides, the CDR3 is TGTGCCAGCAGCTTAAGGGGGACAGGGGAAAGCCCCCTCCACTTT. It yields the protein CASSLRGTGESPLHF. The chain links TRBV7-3 to TRBJ1-6, with 10 bases fitting TRBD1. CDR1 is SGHTA and CDR2 is FQGTGA in the germline V gene. V was clipped by 1 base and J by 13 bases; unmatched bases: 7. The CDR3 covers 15 residues.